A selection of T cell receptor beta chains follows, all from one sample in a study of control samples from healthy donors and cancer patients. TCRdb's copy holds only in-frame clones and misses some; the assay was immunoSEQ multiplex PCR. The profile covers some 170,000 clones, with over 90% appearing a single time and just over 1% taken by the ten largest. The specimen was blood. The receptor source for this set is a woman aged 25 to 45 in good health. CDR3s include the opening cysteine and the closing phenylalanine or tryptophan. Fields, in order: CDR3 DNA, CDR3 protein, CDR3 length, J gene, D gene, V gene, clone size. D genes are given only for firm matches. Size values are once, few and many counts, or a class for expanded clones, and some rows have none.

TGTGCCAGCAGCTTAGAGGGGAAGTTGAGCGCCGGGGAGCTGTTTTTT	CASSLEGKLSAGELFF	16	TRBJ2-2	-	TRBV7-6	-
TGTGCCAGCAGTCTACAGGGGAGAGACGAGACCCAGTACTTC	CASSLQGRDETQYF	14	TRBJ2-5	TRBD1	TRBV2	-
TGTGCCAGCAGCGTAGTTAGCGGGACCGCGAACACCGGGGAGCTGTTTTTT	CASSVVSGTANTGELFF	17	TRBJ2-2	TRBD2	TRBV9	-
TGCAGCGCCGCCAACAGGGGGGACACTGAAGCTTTCTTT	CSAANRGDTEAFF	13	TRBJ1-1	TRBD1	TRBV29-1	-
TGCGCCAGCAGCTTGGTATCTAGTATCCATGAGCAGTTCTTC	CASSLVSSIHEQFF	14	TRBJ2-1	-	TRBV5-1	-
TGTGCCAGCAGCTTAGCGGTTCACTCCTTGGTTGAAGCTTTCTTT	CASSLAVHSLVEAFF	15	TRBJ1-1	-	TRBV13	-
TGTGCCACAGGGGCCGGAGAAAAACTGTTTTTT	CATGAGEKLFF	11	TRBJ1-4	-	TRBV7-9	-
TGTGCCAGCAGCTTGGAACGGGGGGCCAACACCGGGGAGCTGTTTTTT	CASSLERGANTGELFF	16	TRBJ2-2	-	TRBV5-4	-
TGCGCCAGCAGCCAAGATCTTGGGCGAGCGACAGGGGTAAACACCATATATTTT	CASSQDLGRATGVNTIYF	18	TRBJ1-3	TRBD1	TRBV4-1	-
TGTGCCAGCAGCGTAGGAGATAGCACTCAAATCACCTACGAGCAGTACTTC	CASSVGDSTQITYEQYF	17	TRBJ2-7	-	TRBV9	-
TGTGCCATCAGTCCCACTAGCGGAACAGATACGCAGTATTTT	CAISPTSGTDTQYF	14	TRBJ2-3	TRBD2	TRBV10-3	few
TGTGCCAGTAGTATAGACGGTGAAGGGGGCGGTCGTGGAGCTTTCTTT	CASSIDGEGGGRGAFF	16	TRBJ1-1	TRBD1	TRBV19	-
TGTGCCAGCTCCCCTGGGGGGGCTCGCACTGAAGCTTTCTTT	CASSPGGARTEAFF	14	TRBJ1-1	-	TRBV18	once
TGTGCCAGTAGTAGGGGGACTAGCGGTTTCCAAGAGACCCAGTACTTC	CASSRGTSGFQETQYF	16	TRBJ2-5	TRBD2	TRBV19	-
TGTGCCAGCAGTGAACAGGGTTTCAATCAGCCCCAGCATTTT	CASSEQGFNQPQHF	14	TRBJ1-5	-	TRBV6-1	-
TGTGCCAGCAGTTTTGGGATTCTAGTCTACGAGCAGTACTTC	CASSFGILVYEQYF	14	TRBJ2-7	-	TRBV28	once
TGTGCCACCAGCAGAGCGACTAGCGGCTCCACAGATACGCAGTATTTT	CATSRATSGSTDTQYF	16	TRBJ2-3	TRBD2	TRBV15	-
TGTGCCAGCAGTGGGGGACTAGCGGGAGGAGTAGAGACCCAGTACTTC	CASSGGLAGGVETQYF	16	TRBJ2-5	TRBD2	TRBV2	-
TGCAGCACCTGGGACTCTTTGGGGAACACTGAAGCTTTCTTT	CSTWDSLGNTEAFF	14	TRBJ1-1	-	TRBV29-1	-
TGCGCCAGCAGCTTGGAACAGATGAGGAACACTGAAGCTTTCTTT	CASSLEQMRNTEAFF	15	TRBJ1-1	-	TRBV5-1	-
TGTGCCAGCAGCAAGAGACTAGCGGGGAACTTACGATTCTTC	CASSKRLAGNLRFF	14	TRBJ2-1	-	TRBV21-1	-
TGTGCCAGCAGTTCGGACAGGCCATATAGCAATCAGCCCCAGCATTTT	CASSSDRPYSNQPQHF	16	TRBJ1-5	TRBD1	TRBV27	-
TGTGCCAGCTCACCACAGGGCCCTGAAAAACTGTTTTTT	CASSPQGPEKLFF	13	TRBJ1-4	-	TRBV18	-
TGTGCCAGCAGTACAACTAGCGATAGCACAGATACGCAGTATTTT	CASSTTSDSTDTQYF	15	TRBJ2-3	TRBD2	TRBV27	-
TGCAGCGTTGTGGGACTAGCGGGAGTCGTCTACAATGAGCAGTTCTTC	CSVVGLAGVVYNEQFF	16	TRBJ2-1	TRBD2	TRBV29-1	-
TGTGCCAGCAGCTTCCAGGAAGAAGCTTTCTTT	CASSFQEEAFF	11	TRBJ1-1	-	TRBV5-4	-
TGTGCCAGCAGCCCCCGGACTAGCGGGGGGGCATTGGGTGAGCAGTACTTC	CASSPRTSGGALGEQYF	17	TRBJ2-7	TRBD2	TRBV5-4	-
TGCGCCAGCAGGGTACTAGTAGGCGGGTCCTACAATGAGCAGTTCTTC	CASRVLVGGSYNEQFF	16	TRBJ2-1	-	TRBV5-1	-
TGTGCCAGCAGCTTACAGGCTAACACTGAAGCTTTCTTT	CASSLQANTEAFF	13	TRBJ1-1	-	TRBV11-3	-
TGTGCCAGCAGCTTTAGCGCCAGTCCGGGGGAGCAGTACTTC	CASSFSASPGEQYF	14	TRBJ2-7	-	TRBV7-3	-
TGTGCCAGCAGTGTACAGGGTGGCAATCAGCCCCAGCATTTT	CASSVQGGNQPQHF	14	TRBJ1-5	-	TRBV27	-
TGTGCCAGCAGCTTAGGGGTAGCCCCGACTCAACAAGAGACCCAGTACTTC	CASSLGVAPTQQETQYF	17	TRBJ2-5	-	TRBV7-8	-
TGCGCCAGCAGCTTGGCCTCCGGACCCATTACTGAGCAGTACTTC	CASSLASGPITEQYF	15	TRBJ2-7	-	TRBV5-1	-
TGTGCCAGTAGTATAGTCTCACCCGTTAGCAATCAGCCCCAGCATTTT	CASSIVSPVSNQPQHF	16	TRBJ1-5	-	TRBV19	-
TGTGCCAGCAGTGAGACAGTTTGGGGCTACACCTTC	CASSETVWGYTF	12	TRBJ1-2	-	TRBV2	-
TGTGCCAGCAGTTTGTCTCGTTTTCCAGATACGCAGTATTTT	CASSLSRFPDTQYF	14	TRBJ2-3	-	TRBV27	-
TGTGCCAGCAGTGAAGCGCCGGGGGAGGAAGCGAACCAGCCCCAGCATTTT	CASSEAPGEEANQPQHF	17	TRBJ1-5	-	TRBV2	few
TGCGCCAGCAGCCCCCTTGGGGACAGTAATATTCCTAACTATGGCTACACCTTC	CASSPLGDSNIPNYGYTF	18	TRBJ1-2	TRBD1	TRBV5-1	-
TGTGCCAGCAGCTTAGCCGACAGCGGTGAGACCCAGTACTTC	CASSLADSGETQYF	14	TRBJ2-5	-	TRBV7-6	-
TGTGCCAGCAGACCCACAGGGTTGAACTACAATGAGCAGTTCTTC	CASRPTGLNYNEQFF	15	TRBJ2-1	-	TRBV3-1/TRBV3-2	-
TGTGCCAGCAGTTACTCGTTTTCGAACACCGGGGAGCTGTTTTTT	CASSYSFSNTGELFF	15	TRBJ2-2	-	TRBV6-5	-